This TCR beta chain was retrieved from a study of cytomegalovirus exposure and HLA in healthy donors. In the study overall: 81% of around 400 genotyped donors fell in the Caucasian-associated ancestry cluster.

Points from the study as a whole: CMV serostatus alone was available as immune exposure information. Accounts indicate the classifier identified cytomegalovirus status with strong specificity and sensitivity.

This CDR3 has 15 residues. From germline, CDR1 is SEHNR and CDR2 FQNEAQ (reference sequence). Comment on this clone: The antigen is undetermined. The junction shows a germline mismatch at one end, possibly a read error.

13 Jbeta primers and 60 Vbeta primers were used for the PCR. The assay was immunoSEQ multiplex PCR, and TCRdb's table has in-frame clones only and misses some. The table lists tens of thousands of clones, around 80% of them singletons, with about 9.6% in the top ten. While unrecorded immune exposures were likely, the donors were nominally healthy when sampled. The chain uses TRBV7-9 and TRBJ2-5; TRBD2 agrees at 10 bases. Sequencing was performed on PBMCs. The sequence came from a man in his forties in good health and CMV-seronegative. In nucleotides, the CDR3 is TGTTCCAGCAGCTTAGCTAGCGGGAGCTCGGAGACCCAGTACTTC. Its translation is CSSSLASGSSETQYF.